This T cell receptor (beta chain) was documented in a study of T cell responses to AZD1222 COVID-19 vaccine. Findings of the study overall: The repertoires were collected only after the peak T cell response.

Libraries were prepared by immunoSEQ multiplex PCR; TCRdb keeps only in-frame clonotypes and omits some of them. The profile shows about 35,000 clones, around 86% of them singletons. Trimming stripped 6 bases from V and 4 bases from J, with 18 bases between. Germline V CDR1 and CDR2: MGHDK, SYGVNS. This CDR3 comprises 15 residues. As concerns this clone: Antigen specificity is unknown.

The TCR originated in an adult who received the AZD1222 COVID-19 vaccine. This specimen was peripheral blood, taken 28 days after the second AZD1222 dose. This chain connects TRBV25-1 to TRBJ1-2, with D possibly matching TRBD1 (6 bases). CDR3 loop: CASSIAGGLSYGYTF. The CDR3 DNA is TGTGCCAGCAGCATCGCCGGGGGGCTTTCCTATGGCTACACCTTC.